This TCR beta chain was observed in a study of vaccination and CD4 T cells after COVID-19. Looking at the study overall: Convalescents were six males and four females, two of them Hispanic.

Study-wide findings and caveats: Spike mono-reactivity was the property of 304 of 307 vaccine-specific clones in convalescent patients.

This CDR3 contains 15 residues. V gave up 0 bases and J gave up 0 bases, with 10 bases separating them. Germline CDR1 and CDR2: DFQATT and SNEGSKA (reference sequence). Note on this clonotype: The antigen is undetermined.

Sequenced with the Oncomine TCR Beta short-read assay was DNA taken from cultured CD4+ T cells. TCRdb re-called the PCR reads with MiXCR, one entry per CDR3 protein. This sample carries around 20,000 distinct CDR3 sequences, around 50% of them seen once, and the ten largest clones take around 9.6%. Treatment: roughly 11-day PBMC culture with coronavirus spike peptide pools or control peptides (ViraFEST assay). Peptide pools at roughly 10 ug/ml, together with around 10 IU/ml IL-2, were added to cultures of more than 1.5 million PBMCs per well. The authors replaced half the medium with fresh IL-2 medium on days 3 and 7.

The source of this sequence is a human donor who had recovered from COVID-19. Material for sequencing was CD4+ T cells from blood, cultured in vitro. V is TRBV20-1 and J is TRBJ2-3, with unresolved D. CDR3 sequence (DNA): TGCAGTGCTAGAGATCTTGGGCGGAGCACAGATACGCAGTATTTT. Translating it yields CSARDLGRSTDTQYF.